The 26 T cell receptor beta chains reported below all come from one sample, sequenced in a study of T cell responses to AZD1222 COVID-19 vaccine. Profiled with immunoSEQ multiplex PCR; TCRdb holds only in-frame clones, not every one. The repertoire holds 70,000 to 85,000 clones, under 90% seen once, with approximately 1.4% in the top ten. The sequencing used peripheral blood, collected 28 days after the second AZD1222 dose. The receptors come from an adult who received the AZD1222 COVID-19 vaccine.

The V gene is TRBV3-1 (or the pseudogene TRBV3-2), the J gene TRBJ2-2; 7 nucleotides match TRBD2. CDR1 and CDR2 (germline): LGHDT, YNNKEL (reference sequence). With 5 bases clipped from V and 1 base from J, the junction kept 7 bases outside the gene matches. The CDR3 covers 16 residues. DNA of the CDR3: TGTGCCAGCAGCAGACCTAGCGGTCTGAACACCGGGGAGCTGTTTTTT. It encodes CASSRPSGLNTGELFF.

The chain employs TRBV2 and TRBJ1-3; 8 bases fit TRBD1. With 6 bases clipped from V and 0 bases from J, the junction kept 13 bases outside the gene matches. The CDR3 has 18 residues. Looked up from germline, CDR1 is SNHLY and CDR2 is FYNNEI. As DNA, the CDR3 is TGTGCCAGCAGCGCTCAGAGGACAGGGTTATCCTCTGGAAACACCATATATTTT. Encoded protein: CASSAQRTGLSSGNTIYF.

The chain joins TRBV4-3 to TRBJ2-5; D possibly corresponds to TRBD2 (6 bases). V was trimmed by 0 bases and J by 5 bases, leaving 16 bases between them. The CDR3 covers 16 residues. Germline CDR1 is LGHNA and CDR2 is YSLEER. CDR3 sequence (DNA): TGCGCCAGCAGCCAAGATCGTGGACGGAGGGTGGAGACCCAGTACTTC. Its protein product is CASSQDRGRRVETQYF.

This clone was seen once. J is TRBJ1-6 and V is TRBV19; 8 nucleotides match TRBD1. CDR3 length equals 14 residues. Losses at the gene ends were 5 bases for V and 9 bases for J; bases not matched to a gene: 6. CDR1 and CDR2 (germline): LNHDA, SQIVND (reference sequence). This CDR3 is CASSQRQGSSPLHF. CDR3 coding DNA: TGTGCCAGTAGTCAACGACAGGGGAGTTCACCCCTCCACTTT. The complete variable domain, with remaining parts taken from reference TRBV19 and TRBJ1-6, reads DGGITQSPKYLFRKEGQNVTLSCEQNLNHDAMYWYRQDPGQGLRLIYYSQIVNDFQKGDIAEGYSVSREKKESFPLTVTSAQKNPTAFYLCASSQRQGSSPLHFGNGTRLTVT.

CDR3 nucleotide sequence: TGTGCCAGCAGGGGGAGTAATGAAAAACTGTTTTTT. It encodes CASRGSNEKLFF. The chain joins TRBV6-5 to TRBJ1-4; the D is unclear. The germline V gene encodes CDR1 MNHEY and CDR2 SVGAGI. The ends were cut back, 6 bases at V and 4 bases at J, with 6 bases in the middle. This CDR3 comprises 12 residues.

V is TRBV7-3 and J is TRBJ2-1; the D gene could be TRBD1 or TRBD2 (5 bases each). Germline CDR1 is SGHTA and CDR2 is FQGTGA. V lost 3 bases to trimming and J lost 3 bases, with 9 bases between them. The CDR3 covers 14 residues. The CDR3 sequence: CASSLGRNYNEQFF. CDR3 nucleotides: TGTGCCAGCAGCTTGGGACGGAACTACAATGAGCAGTTCTTC.

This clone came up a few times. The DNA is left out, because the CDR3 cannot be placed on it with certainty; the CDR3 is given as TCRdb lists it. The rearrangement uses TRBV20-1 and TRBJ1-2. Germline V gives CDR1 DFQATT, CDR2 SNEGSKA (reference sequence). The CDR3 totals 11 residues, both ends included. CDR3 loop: CSARVGVGNTF.

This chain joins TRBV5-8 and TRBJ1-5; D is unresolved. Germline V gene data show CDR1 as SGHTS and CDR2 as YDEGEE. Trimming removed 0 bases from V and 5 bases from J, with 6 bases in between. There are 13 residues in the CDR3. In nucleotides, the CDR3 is TGTGCCAGCAGCTTGGAAAGGGATCAGCCCCAGCATTTT. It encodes CASSLERDQPQHF.

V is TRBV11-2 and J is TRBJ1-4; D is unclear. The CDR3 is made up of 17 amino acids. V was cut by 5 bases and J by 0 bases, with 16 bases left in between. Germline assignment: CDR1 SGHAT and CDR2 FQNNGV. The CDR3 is CASSPIRGRATNEKLFF. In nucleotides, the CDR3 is TGTGCCAGCAGCCCGATCCGGGGAAGGGCAACTAATGAAAAACTGTTTTTT. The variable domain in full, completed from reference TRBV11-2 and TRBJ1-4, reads EAGVAQSPRYKIIEKRQSVAFWCNPISGHATLYWYQQILGQGPKLLIQFQNNGVVDDSQLPKDRFSAERLKGVDSTLKIQPAKLEDSAVYLCASSPIRGRATNEKLFFGSGTQLSVL.

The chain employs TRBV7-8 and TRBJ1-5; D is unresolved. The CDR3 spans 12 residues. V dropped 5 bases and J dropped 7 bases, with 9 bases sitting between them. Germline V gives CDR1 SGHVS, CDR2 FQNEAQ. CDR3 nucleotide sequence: TGTGCCAGCAGCCCCCCCAACCAGCCCCAGCATTTT. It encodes CASSPPNQPQHF.

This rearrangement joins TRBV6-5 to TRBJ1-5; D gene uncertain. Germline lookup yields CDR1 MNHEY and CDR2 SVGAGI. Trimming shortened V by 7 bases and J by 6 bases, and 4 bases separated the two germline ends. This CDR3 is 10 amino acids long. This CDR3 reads CASTRQPQHF. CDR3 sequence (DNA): TGTGCCAGCACGCGTCAGCCCCAGCATTTT.

The CDR3 spells CASSSGQVGAFF. DNA of the CDR3: TGTGCCAGCAGTTCAGGACAGGTGGGAGCTTTCTTT. The chain couples TRBV12-3 or TRBV12-4 to TRBJ1-1; 7 nucleotides agree with TRBD1. With V trimmed by 4 bases and J by 10 bases, 6 bases remained unmatched. The CDR3 runs 12 residues.

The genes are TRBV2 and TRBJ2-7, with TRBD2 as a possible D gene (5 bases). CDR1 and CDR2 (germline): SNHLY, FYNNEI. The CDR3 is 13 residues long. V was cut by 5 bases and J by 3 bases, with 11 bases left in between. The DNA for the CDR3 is TGTGCCAGCAGTTCGGGGATGGGCTACGAGCAGTACTTC. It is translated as CASSSGMGYEQYF.

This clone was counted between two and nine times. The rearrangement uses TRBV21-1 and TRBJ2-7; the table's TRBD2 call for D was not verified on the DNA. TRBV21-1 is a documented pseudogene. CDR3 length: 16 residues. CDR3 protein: CASGPSSPRRGYEQYF. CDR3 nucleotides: TGTGCCAGCGGACCGTCAAGCCCTAGGAGGGGCTACGAGCAGTACTTC.

The CDR3 region is CASSQEVFYEQYF. The CDR3 coding sequence is TGCGCCAGCAGCCAAGAAGTATTCTACGAGCAGTACTTC. The rearrangement links TRBV4-3 to TRBJ2-7; D call uncertain. Trimming took 0 bases from V and 3 from J, leaving 6 bases between them. CDR3 length equals 13 residues. From germline, CDR1 is LGHNA and CDR2 YSLEER.

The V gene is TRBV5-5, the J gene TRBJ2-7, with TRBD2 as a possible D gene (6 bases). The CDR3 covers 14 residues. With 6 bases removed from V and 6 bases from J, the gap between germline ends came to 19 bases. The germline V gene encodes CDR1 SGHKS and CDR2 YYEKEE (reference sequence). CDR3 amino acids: CASTPAGLVAEQYF. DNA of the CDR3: TGTGCCAGCACACCCGCGGGGCTAGTCGCCGAGCAGTACTTC.

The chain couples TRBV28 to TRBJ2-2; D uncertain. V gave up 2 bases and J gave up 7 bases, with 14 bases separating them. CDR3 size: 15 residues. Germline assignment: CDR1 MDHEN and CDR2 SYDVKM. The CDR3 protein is CASSLQAPAHGELFF. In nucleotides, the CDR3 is TGTGCCAGCAGTTTACAGGCCCCGGCCCACGGGGAGCTGTTTTTT.

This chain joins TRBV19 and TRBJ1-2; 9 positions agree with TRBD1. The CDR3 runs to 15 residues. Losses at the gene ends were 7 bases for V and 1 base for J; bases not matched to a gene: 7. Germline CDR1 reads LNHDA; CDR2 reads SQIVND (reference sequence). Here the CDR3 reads CASTPGQGVNYGYTF. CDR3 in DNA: TGTGCCAGTACTCCGGGACAGGGAGTTAACTATGGCTACACCTTC.

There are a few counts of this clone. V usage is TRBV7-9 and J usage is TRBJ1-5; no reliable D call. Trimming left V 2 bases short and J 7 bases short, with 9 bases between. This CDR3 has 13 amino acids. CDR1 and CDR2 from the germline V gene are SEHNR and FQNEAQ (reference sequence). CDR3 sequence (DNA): TGTGCCAGCAGCTTAAACTGGAACCAGCCCCAGCATTTT. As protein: CASSLNWNQPQHF.

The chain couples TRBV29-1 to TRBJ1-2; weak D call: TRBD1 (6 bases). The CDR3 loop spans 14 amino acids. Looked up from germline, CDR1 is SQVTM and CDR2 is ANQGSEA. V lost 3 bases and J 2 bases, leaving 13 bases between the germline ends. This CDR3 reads CSVDQDRLNYGYTF. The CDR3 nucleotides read TGCAGCGTTGATCAAGACAGGTTGAACTATGGCTACACCTTC. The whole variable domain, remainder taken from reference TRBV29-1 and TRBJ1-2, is SAVISQKPSRDICQRGTSLTIQCQVDSQVTMMFWYRQQPGQSLTLIATANQGSEATYESGFVIDKFPISRPNLTFSTLTVSNMSPEDSSIYLCSVDQDRLNYGYTFGSGTRLTVV.

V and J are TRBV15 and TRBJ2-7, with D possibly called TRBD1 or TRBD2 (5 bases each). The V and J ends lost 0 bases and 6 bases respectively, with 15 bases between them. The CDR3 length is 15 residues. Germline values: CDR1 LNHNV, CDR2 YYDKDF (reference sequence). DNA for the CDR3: TGTGCCACCAGCAGAGATCTGGGGGATCGGGGCGAGCAGTACTTC. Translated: CATSRDLGDRGEQYF.

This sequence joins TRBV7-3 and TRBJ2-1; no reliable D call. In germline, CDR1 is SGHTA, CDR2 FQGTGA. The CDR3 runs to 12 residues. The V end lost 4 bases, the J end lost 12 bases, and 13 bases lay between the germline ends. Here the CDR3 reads CASSSDPSGQFF. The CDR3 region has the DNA TGTGCCAGCAGCTCTGACCCATCTGGGCAGTTCTTC. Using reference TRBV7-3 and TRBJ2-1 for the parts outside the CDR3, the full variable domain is GAGVSQTPSNKVTEKGKYVELRCDPISGHTALYWYRQSLGQGPEFLIYFQGTGAADDSGLPNDRFFAVRPEGSVSTLKIQRTERGDSAVYLCASSSDPSGQFFGPGTRLTVL.

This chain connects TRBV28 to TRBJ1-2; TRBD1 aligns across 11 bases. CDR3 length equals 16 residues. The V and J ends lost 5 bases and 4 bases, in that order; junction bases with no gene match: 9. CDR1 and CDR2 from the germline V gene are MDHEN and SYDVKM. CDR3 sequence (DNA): TGTGCCAGCAGTATACCCACGGGACAGGGGGTCTATGGCTACACCTTC. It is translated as CASSIPTGQGVYGYTF.

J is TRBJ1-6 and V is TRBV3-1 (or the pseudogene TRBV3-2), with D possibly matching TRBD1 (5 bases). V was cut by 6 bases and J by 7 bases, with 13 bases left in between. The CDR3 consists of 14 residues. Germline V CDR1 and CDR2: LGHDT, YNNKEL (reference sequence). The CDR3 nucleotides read TGTGCCAGCAGGTCCGGGACGAGCAATTCACCCCTCCACTTT. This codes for CASRSGTSNSPLHF.

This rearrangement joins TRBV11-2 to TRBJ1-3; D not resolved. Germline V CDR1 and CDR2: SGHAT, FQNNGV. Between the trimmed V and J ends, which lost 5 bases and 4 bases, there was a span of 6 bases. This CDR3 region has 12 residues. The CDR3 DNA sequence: TGTGCCAGCAGCCCAAGCGGAAACACCATATATTTT. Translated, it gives CASSPSGNTIYF.

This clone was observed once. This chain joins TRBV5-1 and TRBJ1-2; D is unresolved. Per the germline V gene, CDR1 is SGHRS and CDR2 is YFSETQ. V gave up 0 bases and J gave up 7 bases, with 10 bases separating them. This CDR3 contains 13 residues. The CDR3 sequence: CASSLEVGFGYTF. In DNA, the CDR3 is TGCGCCAGCAGCTTGGAAGTGGGATTTGGCTACACCTTC.